One sample yielded the 15 T cell receptor beta chains listed below, sequenced in a study of vaccination effects on CD4 cells after COVID-19. Sequenced by immunoSEQ multiplex PCR; TCRdb stores in-frame clones only, minus some. This sample has about 34,000 clones, with approximately 73% found just once. Antigen-specific CD4+ T cells were first expanded with viral peptide pools by the ViraFEST assay and only then sequenced. Isolation of CD4+ T cells took place after 10 days of culture. Recipients of the vaccine had no prior SARS-CoV-2 infection and negative nucleocapsid antibodies. The antigens these receptors bind are not known. The source was CD4+ T cells from PBMCs cultured with HCoV-OC43 spike peptides, collected before COVID-19 vaccination. Regarding subset: HCoV-OC43 spike overlapping peptide pool stimulation. The receptors originated from a human donor who received a COVID-19 vaccine.

The V gene is TRBV28, the J gene TRBJ1-3, with a weak D call TRBD1 (5 bases). Germline CDR1 MDHEN, CDR2 SYDVKM. Trimming took 7 bases from V and 3 from J, leaving 19 bases between them. The CDR3 runs 16 residues. Written as DNA, the CDR3 is TGTGCCAGCACCCAAGGGGTTAGGATGGTTGGAAACACCATATATTTT. Translation gives CASTQGVRMVGNTIYF.

The chain combines TRBV14 with TRBJ2-5, with D perhaps matching TRBD1 (7 bases). Trimming stripped 2 bases from V and 2 bases from J, with 24 bases between. The length of the CDR3 is 19 residues. The V gene's germline CDR1 is SGHDN and CDR2 FVKESK. CDR3 amino acids: CASSQLRLVEGARQETQYF. The CDR3 DNA reads TGTGCCAGCAGCCAACTCCGACTGGTGGAGGGGGCTAGACAAGAGACCCAGTACTTC.

This clone was found a few times. The chain has TRBV6-6 and TRBJ1-6; the D gene is possibly TRBD1 (5 bases). The germline gives CDR1 MNHNY, CDR2 SVGAGI (reference sequence). The CDR3 has 14 residues. V was clipped by 4 bases and J by 10 bases, with 14 bases between them. The CDR3 nucleotides are TGTGCCAGCAGTTGGGGCAGTGTTGCATCACCCCTCCACTTT. This gives the protein CASSWGSVASPLHF.

The V gene is TRBV20-1, the J gene TRBJ1-2; D might be TRBD1 (6 bases). V lost 3 bases, J lost 7 bases, and 15 bases lay in between. Germline V gives CDR1 DFQATT, CDR2 SNEGSKA (reference sequence). The CDR3 covers 13 residues. This CDR3 is CSASPPGARGYTF. The CDR3 nucleotides read TGCAGTGCTAGTCCACCGGGGGCGCGTGGCTACACCTTC.

Details on this clone: A read error may account for a junction end that differs from germline. The rearrangement links TRBV7-7 to TRBJ2-5; 10 bases match TRBD2. This CDR3 is 18 amino acids long. Germline V gene sequence: CDR1 SSHAT, CDR2 FNYEAQ (reference sequence). DNA of the CDR3: TGTGCTAGCAGCTTCCTGGGACTAGCGCGAAAACCCCAAGAGACCCAGTACTTC. Translated, it gives CASSFLGLARKPQETQYF.

This chain uses TRBV19 with TRBJ2-1; 11 nucleotides match TRBD2. Germline V CDR1 and CDR2: LNHDA, SQIVND (reference sequence). Trimming took 5 bases from V and 6 from J; bases not matched to a gene: 9. The CDR3 is 16 amino acids. The CDR3 loop is CASSEAGTSGLNEQFF. CDR3 DNA: TGTGCCAGTAGTGAAGCCGGGACTAGCGGCCTCAATGAGCAGTTCTTC.

The rearrangement links TRBV6-5 to TRBJ2-3, with D possibly TRBD2 on 5 matching bases. CDR3 length: 12 residues. Trimming stripped 6 bases from V and 2 bases from J, with 6 bases between. CDR1 MNHEY and CDR2 SVGAGI come from the germline V gene. CDR3 bases: TGTGCCAGCAGGGGAGCCACAGATACGCAGTATTTT. It yields the protein CASRGATDTQYF.

The rearrangement joins TRBV5-8 to TRBJ2-3; 14 bases are a match to TRBD2. V was pared by 4 bases and J by 1 base, with 5 bases of the junction left unmatched. CDR1 and CDR2 from the germline V gene are SGHTS and YDEGEE. This CDR3 is built from 17 residues. The CDR3 loop reads CASSGGTSGGGTDTQYF. The CDR3 DNA is TGTGCCAGCAGCGGGGGGACTAGCGGGGGTGGCACAGATACGCAGTATTTT.

The J gene is TRBJ2-3, the V gene TRBV4-1, with a weak D call TRBD2 (5 bases). This CDR3 region has 16 residues. With 0 bases removed from V and 9 bases from J, the gap between germline ends came to 19 bases. Germline values: CDR1 MGHRA, CDR2 YSYEKL. CDR3 loop: CASSQDSGLARITQYF. The DNA for the CDR3 is TGCGCCAGCAGCCAAGATTCGGGCCTAGCAAGGATCACGCAGTATTTT.

The CDR3 is CASSYGGADYGYTF. For the CDR3, the DNA is TGTGCCAGCAGTTACGGGGGCGCGGACTATGGCTACACCTTC. This chain uses TRBV6-5 with TRBJ1-2; TRBD1 might be the D (6 bases). Germline values: CDR1 MNHEY, CDR2 SVGAGI. The CDR3 has 14 amino acids. V lost 2 bases, J lost 3 bases, and 10 bases lay in between.

V is TRBV7-9 and J is TRBJ1-4, with TRBD1 matching 10 bases. The V gene end was trimmed by 5 bases and the J gene end by 0 bases; junction bases not matched to a gene: 9. Germline V lookup: CDR1 SEHNR, CDR2 FQNEAQ (reference sequence). CDR3 size: 18 residues. The CDR3 bases are TGTGCCAGCAGCCCGGGACAGGGGATTATTACAACTAATGAAAAACTGTTTTTT. Residues: CASSPGQGIITTNEKLFF.

The gene calls are TRBV7-3 and TRBJ1-2, with D unresolved. CDR3 length: 12 amino acids. Trimming pared 5 bases from V and 4 bases from J, leaving 8 bases between. Germline CDR1 is SGHTA and CDR2 is FQGTGA. This CDR3 reads CASSPDGYGYTF. Written as DNA, the CDR3 is TGTGCCAGCAGCCCGGACGGCTATGGCTACACCTTC.

The J gene is TRBJ1-4, the V gene TRBV21-1. TRBV21-1 is recorded as a pseudogene. CDR3 length: 14 amino acids. In nucleotides, the CDR3 is TGTGCCAGCACCAACGGGGGAGCTAATGAAAAACTGTTTTTT. Its translation is CASTNGGANEKLFF.

J is TRBJ1-4 and V is TRBV24-1; D call uncertain. Germline CDR1 and CDR2: KGHDR and SFDVKD. Deletions cut 3 bases from V and 8 bases from J, with 12 bases between. The CDR3 is 14 amino acids. The CDR3 bases are TGTGCCACCAGTGATCCCCCGCCGGGCGAAAAACTGTTTTTT. Residues: CATSDPPPGEKLFF.

The chain couples TRBV28 to TRBJ1-4; 7 bases map to TRBD1. The germline V gene has CDR1 MDHEN and CDR2 SYDVKM. Unmatched junction bases numbered 13, after V lost 5 bases and J lost 7 bases. CDR3 length: 16 amino acids. This CDR3 reads CASSLKRTGGAEKLFF. The CDR3 nucleotides are TGTGCCAGCAGTCTGAAAAGGACAGGAGGAGCTGAAAAACTGTTTTTT.